The clone carrying this T cell receptor beta chain has only a few counts. Its matching antigen is unknown. The junction does not match germline at one end; this may be a read error. This sample is drawn from a study of T-cell memory formation after mild COVID-19. Whole-study results and caveats: Still unconfirmed is whether the second-wave clones peaking on day 37 recognized SARS-CoV-2.

5'RACE primed at constant segments yielded TCR alpha and TCR beta cDNA libraries bearing sample barcodes and UMIs. TCRdb reprocessed the 5' RACE reads via MiXCR and lists one record per CDR3 protein. The data show more than 120,000 distinct CDR3 sequences, 15% to 20% seen once. Looked up from germline, CDR1 is GTSNPN and CDR2 is SVGIG (reference sequence). The CDR3 sequence is 12 residues long. The receptor comes from an adult woman who had mild COVID-19 (a few samples of this study predate the infection). Cell type and time point are not known. The chain carries TRBV30 and TRBJ2-7; D unclear. The sequenced sample was PBMCs or a T cell subset sorted from them (not recorded which). Here the CDR3 reads CAWGVNSKEQYF. CDR3 DNA: TGTGCCTGGGGTGTGAACTCTAAGGAGCAGTACTTC.